A selection of T cell receptor beta chains follows, all from one sample in a study of shared clonotypes between healthy human individuals. Profiling relied on immunoSEQ multiplex PCR, and the TCRdb table lists in-frame clones only, not all of them. The sample records some 500,000 clones, approximately 95% being singletons. The sample was naive CD4+ T cells sorted from blood. The receptors here all came from a woman aged 30 to 39 in good health. The CDR3 runs from the conserved cysteine through the conserved F or W. The D gene is left open where the match is weak. Clone size is stated in some rows and not others, as once, few, many or a class when expanded.

abundance	j_gene	v_gene	d_gene	CDR3nt	CDR3aa
once	TRBJ2-5	TRBV11-3	TRBD2	TGTGCCAGCAGCTTCAGGGGGGCTAGCGGGAAACAAGAGACCCAGTACTTC	CASSFRGASGKQETQYF
NA	TRBJ2-7	TRBV5-4	NA	TGTGCCAGCAGCCGACTCCTGGGACGGCGTGCCTACGAGCAGTACTTC	CASSRLLGRRAYEQYF
NA	TRBJ1-1	TRBV29-1	NA	TGCAGCGTTTTTGGGGTGAACACTGAAGCTTTCTTT	CSVFGVNTEAFF
NA	TRBJ2-1	TRBV30	TRBD2	TGTGCCTGCGTACCGGGACTAGGAGGCTACAATGAGCAGTTCTTC	CACVPGLGGYNEQFF
once	TRBJ1-3	TRBV9	NA	TGTGCCAGCAGCGTAGATGCCGGAAACACCATATATTTT	CASSVDAGNTIYF
NA	TRBJ1-2	TRBV15	NA	TGTGCCACCAGTGGCGGACAGAACCTAAATGGCTACACCTTC	CATSGGQNLNGYTF
NA	TRBJ2-7	TRBV7-2	TRBD2	TGTGCCAGCAGCTTAGAAGCGGGAGGGATCTACGAGCAGTACTTC	CASSLEAGGIYEQYF
NA	TRBJ2-7	TRBV7-9	NA	TGTGCCAGCAGCTCCGCAGGACAGAAATCCTACGAGCAGTACTTC	CASSSAGQKSYEQYF
NA	TRBJ2-1	TRBV27	NA	TGTGCCAGCAGTCCGGGACTCGGAAGCTCCTACAATGAGCAGTTCTTC	CASSPGLGSSYNEQFF
once	TRBJ1-5	TRBV2	TRBD1	TGTGCCAGCAGTGATACAGGGGGCGTTCGCAATCAGCCCCAGCATTTT	CASSDTGGVRNQPQHF
NA	TRBJ1-2	TRBV4-1	NA	TGCGCCAGCAGCCAAGATCGAGGACGGGGGGGCTACACCTTC	CASSQDRGRGGYTF
once	TRBJ2-7	TRBV1	NA	TGCACCAGCAGCAGTGGCAGGAAGACTAGCGGGAGGTACGAGCAGTACTTC	CTSSSGRKTSGRYEQYF
NA	TRBJ2-1	TRBV4-1	NA	TGCGCCAGTGCGGGGTACAATGAGCAGTTCTTC	CASAGYNEQFF
NA	TRBJ2-2	TRBV2	NA	TGTGCCAGCAGTACGCAGGAGGGGGGGGAGCTGTTTTTT	CASSTQEGGELFF
NA	TRBJ2-1	TRBV2	TRBD1	TGTGCCAGCAGTGGGGACAGGGGTAATGAGCAGTTCTTC	CASSGDRGNEQFF
NA	TRBJ2-7	TRBV10-3	NA	TGTGCCACCCTCCAGGATCCGAGCTCCGAGCAGTACTTC	CATLQDPSSEQYF
NA	TRBJ2-1	TRBV27	NA	TGTGCCAGCAGTTTATATGTAGCGGAGGGGGACAATGAGCAGTTCTTC	CASSLYVAEGDNEQFF
NA	TRBJ1-4	TRBV13	TRBD1	TGTGCCAGCAGCATCGGACAGGGTGGTTTGTTTTTT	CASSIGQGGLFF
once	TRBJ2-7	TRBV28	NA	TGTGCCAGCAGTTCCTCGGGCGGACCCTACGAGCAGTACTTC	CASSSSGGPYEQYF
NA	TRBJ2-7	TRBV5-1	NA	TGCGCCAGCATCTTACGGGACCTCCTTTACGAGCAGTACTTC	CASILRDLLYEQYF
NA	TRBJ2-2	TRBV7-9	TRBD1	TGTGCCAGCAGCTTTCTACAGGGGGCGGCGAGCGGGGAGCTGTTTTTT	CASSFLQGAASGELFF
NA	TRBJ1-1	TRBV11-2	NA	TGTGCCAGCAGCCCGGAGTGGACTGAAGCTTTCTTT	CASSPEWTEAFF
NA	TRBJ2-1	TRBV5-1	TRBD2	TGCGCCAGCAGCTTGGCCGAGCGGGGGTCCTACAATGAGCAGTTCTTC	CASSLAERGSYNEQFF
NA	TRBJ2-7	TRBV19	TRBD2	TGTGCCAGTAGTCCCCGAAATCGCGGGAGCTCCTACGAGCAGTACTTC	CASSPRNRGSSYEQYF
NA	TRBJ2-5	TRBV2	NA	TGTGCCAGCAGTACGAAGGCCGGGAACCCCCAAGAGACCCAGTACTTC	CASSTKAGNPQETQYF
NA	TRBJ2-5	TRBV6-6	TRBD2	TGTGCCAGCAGTTTCAGGACTAGCCCGGGGGAGACCCAGTACTTC	CASSFRTSPGETQYF
NA	TRBJ2-4	TRBV5-1	TRBD2	TGCGCCAGCAGCTTGGATTTTCCGGGAGGGGCCAAAAACATTCAGTACTTC	CASSLDFPGGAKNIQYF
NA	TRBJ1-2	TRBV6-5	NA	TGTGCCAGCAGTTACTCGATAGGAGACTATGGCTACACCTTC	CASSYSIGDYGYTF
few	TRBJ1-4	TRBV2	TRBD1	TGTGCCAGCAGTGGTGGGACAGGGTATGAAAAACTGTTTTTT	CASSGGTGYEKLFF
NA	TRBJ2-7	TRBV18	TRBD2	TGTGCCAGCTCACAGGGACACGGCGGGACTAGGAGCTACGAGCAGTACTTC	CASSQGHGGTRSYEQYF
NA	TRBJ2-1	TRBV7-2	TRBD1	TGTGCCAGCAGCTGGGACAGAACCTACAATGAGCAGTTCTTC	CASSWDRTYNEQFF
NA	TRBJ2-3	TRBV14	NA	TGTGCCAGCAGCCAAGAACAAGACTACACAGATACGCAGTATTTT	CASSQEQDYTDTQYF
NA	TRBJ2-3	TRBV27	TRBD1	TGTGCCAGTACTGTTAGGGGACAGAACATAGCAGATACGCAGTATTTT	CASTVRGQNIADTQYF
NA	TRBJ2-1	TRBV9	NA	TGTGCCAGCAGCGTAGCTCCGGACTCGCCTGAGCAGTTCTTC	CASSVAPDSPEQFF
NA	TRBJ2-4	TRBV18	TRBD1	TGTGCCAGCTCATCGTGGACAGGGCAGGACATTCAGTACTTC	CASSSWTGQDIQYF
NA	TRBJ1-2	TRBV28	TRBD1	TGTGCCAGCAGCATCGGGACAGGTCCATATGGCTACACCTTC	CASSIGTGPYGYTF
NA	TRBJ2-3	TRBV4-1	NA	TGCGCCAGCAGCCGAAAGGGGTCAGGGAAGTGGGTCAGCACAGATACGCAGTATTTT	CASSRKGSGKWVSTDTQYF
NA	TRBJ2-5	TRBV27	NA	TGTGCCAGCAGTTTTAGTTTCCGAGACAGAGGTCAAGAGACCCAGTACTTC	CASSFSFRDRGQETQYF
NA	TRBJ2-5	TRBV12-5	NA	TGTGCTAGTGGTTTGGTACGTTTTCCAGCGAATCTACCAAATGAGACCCAGTACTTC	CASGLVRFPANLPNETQYF
NA	TRBJ2-7	TRBV28	TRBD2	TGTGCCAGCAGTTTAAGTTCGGGGGGATCCTACGAGCAGTACTTC	CASSLSSGGSYEQYF
once	TRBJ2-1	TRBV4-2	TRBD1	TGTGCCAGCAGCCAGTCTCCCCCGCTACAGGGGGGCTCCTACAATGAGCAGTTCTTC	CASSQSPPLQGGSYNEQFF
NA	TRBJ2-3	TRBV9	TRBD2	TGTGCCAGCAGCGTAGAACTAGCGGGAGGACTAGATACGCAGTATTTT	CASSVELAGGLDTQYF
once	TRBJ1-5	TRBV18	TRBD1	TGTGCCAGCTCACAAGGGACAGGGGGAAATCAGCCCCAGCATTTT	CASSQGTGGNQPQHF
once	TRBJ2-5	TRBV7-9	NA	TGTACCAGCAGCTTCGGCCAGGGGATTATGGGCCAAGAGACCCAGTACTTC	CTSSFGQGIMGQETQYF